This T cell receptor beta chain was sequenced for a study of blood T cell repertoires in COVID-19. Across the whole study: The study drew acute and convalescent COVID-19 samples from the United States, Italy and Spain. From T cells, B-cell-depleted T cells, or PBMCs came the material, which was cDNA or gDNA.

The V gene's germline CDR1 is MNHEY and CDR2 SVGAGI. The CDR3 extends over 13 amino acids. Germline trimming cut 7 bases from V and 7 bases from J; bases unmatched to any gene: 9. Per the original methods: For nucleated cells, counts were estimated from reference gene primer amplification. This table comes from immunoSEQ multiplex PCR, and its TCRdb copy is limited to in-frame clones, with some not included. V and J calls and clone size are those listed in that table; D and trimming were worked out from the DNA. This repertoire shows 200,000 to 300,000 clones, around nine tenths found once; its top ten account for under 2.5%.

The receptor was isolated from a man aged 30 to 39 with active or convalescent COVID-19. Sample: peripheral blood. The chain links TRBV6-5 to TRBJ2-7; 8 bases are a match to TRBD2. The CDR3 reads CASKRGAGVEQYF. The CDR3 region has the DNA TGTGCCAGCAAGCGAGGAGCGGGGGTTGAGCAGTACTTC.